This entry lists 24 T cell receptor beta chains sequenced from one sample in a study of blood T cell repertoires in COVID-19. The assay was immunoSEQ multiplex PCR, and TCRdb's table has in-frame clones only and misses some. The repertoire holds approximately 120,000 clones, with about three quarters as singletons. The sample was peripheral blood. These receptors were taken from a human donor in a cohort sampled during active or convalescent COVID-19.

This clone was seen only once. The chain uses TRBV4-3 and TRBJ2-7; D may be TRBD1 (6 bases). The CDR3 length is 15 residues. Trimming removed 0 bases from V and 4 bases from J, with 13 bases in between. The germline CDR1 and CDR2 sequences are LGHNA and YSLEER. The CDR3 reads CASSQEGHSPYEQYF. Written as DNA, the CDR3 is TGCGCCAGCAGCCAAGAGGGACACAGCCCATACGAGCAGTACTTC.

The chain combines TRBV7-9 with TRBJ1-4; 10 bases agree with TRBD1. The germline gives CDR1 SEHNR, CDR2 FQNEAQ (reference sequence). CDR3 size: 14 residues. V was clipped by 5 bases and J by 7 bases; unmatched bases: 4. In nucleotides, the CDR3 is TGTGCCAGCAGCCACGACAGGGGGCTTGAAAAACTGTTTTTT. This translates into CASSHDRGLEKLFF.

The V gene is TRBV15, the J gene TRBJ2-2, with TRBD1 as a possible D gene (6 bases). V lost 0 bases and J lost 6, with 20 bases in between. The germline V gene has CDR1 LNHNV and CDR2 YYDKDF (reference sequence). CDR3 length equals 18 residues. The CDR3, as DNA: TGTGCCACCAGCAGAGATCTACCAACGGACAGTACCTCCGGGGAGCTGTTTTTT. Protein sequence: CATSRDLPTDSTSGELFF.

The J gene is TRBJ2-1, the V gene TRBV11-3, with 9 bases that match TRBD1. In germline, CDR1 is SGHNT, CDR2 YENEEA. The CDR3 runs 15 residues. Unmatched junction bases numbered 5, after V lost 5 bases and J lost 3 bases. The CDR3 here is CASSQGQGSYNEQFF. The CDR3 bases are TGTGCCAGCAGCCAGGGACAGGGAAGCTACAATGAGCAGTTCTTC.

The rearrangement links TRBV18 to TRBJ2-7, with 8 bases identical to TRBD2. CDR1 and CDR2 from the germline V gene are KGHSH and LQKENI. The CDR3 totals 17 residues. Unmatched junction bases numbered 9, after V lost 2 bases and J lost 0 bases. DNA for the CDR3: TGTGCCAGCTCACCAATAATCGGCGCGGGAGGCTCCTACGAGCAGTACTTC. Encoded protein: CASSPIIGAGGSYEQYF.

The CDR3 DNA follows: TGCGCCAGCAGCTTCCTTCCCTCCACAGATACGCAGTATTTT. This encodes CASSFLPSTDTQYF. The chain carries TRBV5-1 and TRBJ2-3; D is unclear. This CDR3 is built from 14 residues. V lost 2 bases to trimming and J lost 2 bases, with 9 bases between them. CDR1 and CDR2 from the germline V gene are SGHRS and YFSETQ.

The chain uses TRBV5-4 and TRBJ2-5, with 10 bases lining up with TRBD2. Trimming removed 0 bases from V and 0 bases from J; junction bases left unmatched: 2. The length of the CDR3 is 16 residues. The germline gives CDR1 SGHNT, CDR2 YYREEE (reference sequence). The CDR3 nucleotides are TGTGCCAGCAGCTTGGGACTAGCGGGTAACCAAGAGACCCAGTACTTC. Amino acid sequence: CASSLGLAGNQETQYF.

The chain is built from TRBV24-1 and TRBJ1-5; D is perhaps TRBD1 (6 bases). Deletions cut 4 bases from V and 4 bases from J, with 7 bases between. CDR3 length: 13 amino acids. Per germline, CDR1 KGHDR and CDR2 SFDVKD. As DNA, the CDR3 is TGTGCCACCAGTGACACAGGGAATCAGCCCCAGCATTTT. This sequence encodes CATSDTGNQPQHF.

The chain links TRBV7-9 to TRBJ2-1; a possible D gene is TRBD2 (6 bases). Trimming left V 8 bases short and J 4 bases short, with 15 bases between. Germline V gene data show CDR1 as SEHNR and CDR2 as FQNEAQ (reference sequence). This CDR3 region has 14 residues. CDR3 DNA sequence: TGTGCCAGCGGCCCCCCTGGGGGGTACAATGAGCAGTTCTTC. This encodes CASGPPGGYNEQFF. The whole variable domain, remainder taken from reference TRBV7-9 and TRBJ2-1, is DTGVSQNPRHKITKRGQNVTFRCDPISEHNRLYWYRQTLGQGPEFLTYFQNEAQLEKSRLLSDRFSAERPKGSFSTLEIQRTEQGDSAMYLCASGPPGGYNEQFFGPGTRLTVL.

This chain joins TRBV4-3 and TRBJ2-1; 9 bases map to TRBD1. This CDR3 is built from 19 residues. The ends lost 0 bases at V and 4 bases at J; junction bases unmatched: 13. Germline CDR1 LGHNA, CDR2 YSLEER. The DNA for the CDR3 is TGCGCCAGCAGCCAAGAAGTTGAGGGGGACAGGGCTCCTTACAATGAGCAGTTCTTC. This codes for CASSQEVEGDRAPYNEQFF.

V is TRBV27 and J is TRBJ2-1; maybe TRBD1 (6 bases). V was cut by 1 base and J by 4 bases, with 14 bases left in between. The germline V gene has CDR1 MNHEY and CDR2 SMNVEV (reference sequence). This CDR3 comprises 16 residues. The CDR3: CASSLLGANFYNEQFF. DNA of the CDR3: TGTGCCAGCAGTTTATTGGGGGCTAACTTTTACAATGAGCAGTTCTTC.

The CDR3, as DNA: TGTGCCAGCGCCGGGACACTTCGCTCCTACAATGAGCAGTTCTTC. Translating it yields CASAGTLRSYNEQFF. The J gene is TRBJ2-1, the V gene TRBV2, with D perhaps TRBD1 (6 bases). The germline gives CDR1 SNHLY, CDR2 FYNNEI. Trimming shortened V by 8 bases and J by 0 bases, and 14 bases separated the two germline ends. The CDR3 is 15 residues long.

This clone appeared once. The junction differs from germline at one of its ends, possibly a read error. The genes are TRBV20-1 and TRBJ2-5; D might be TRBD1 (5 bases). This CDR3 contains 14 residues. From germline, CDR1 is DFQATT and CDR2 SNEGSKA (reference sequence). The CDR3 nucleotides are TGCAGTGCTAGTTCAGGGTTCCGGAAAGAGTCCCAGTACTTC. Translated: CSASSGFRKESQYF.

CDR3 sequence (DNA): TGCGCCAGCAGTGCCGGGGGAAAGAATGGCTACACCTTC. The encoded protein is CASSAGGKNGYTF. V and J are TRBV10-1 and TRBJ1-2; D perhaps matches TRBD1 (5 bases). Germline assignment: CDR1 WNHNN and CDR2 SYGVQD (reference sequence). CDR3 size: 13 residues. V was pared by 4 bases and J by 6 bases, with 12 bases between.

The V call is TRBV6-5, the J call TRBJ1-1, with 7 bases fitting TRBD1. This CDR3 comprises 14 residues. J was trimmed by 3 bases and V by 6 bases; bases with no gene match: 7. Looked up from germline, CDR1 is MNHEY and CDR2 is SVGAGI. Here the CDR3 reads CASRVGGRDTEAFF. CDR3 sequence (DNA): TGTGCCAGCAGAGTAGGGGGCAGGGACACTGAAGCTTTCTTT.

This clone has only one observation. The chain recombines TRBV19 with TRBJ2-2; possible D gene TRBD1, 5 bases. V lost 3 bases to trimming and J lost 3 bases, with 11 bases between them. The germline CDR1 and CDR2 sequences are LNHDA and SQIVND (reference sequence). CDR3 size: 15 residues. The CDR3 DNA sequence: TGTGCCAGTAGTATGGGGCGGACCTACACCGGGGAGCTGTTTTTT. It encodes CASSMGRTYTGELFF.

The genes are TRBV9 and TRBJ2-1; 10 positions agree with TRBD2. CDR1 and CDR2 (germline): SGDLS, YYNGEE. The junction had 3 bases not matched to a gene; V was cut back by 3 bases and J by 3 bases. There are 15 residues in the CDR3. CDR3 sequence: CASSEGLANYNEQFF. In nucleotides, the CDR3 is TGTGCCAGCAGCGAGGGACTAGCGAACTACAATGAGCAGTTCTTC.

The V and J genes are TRBV29-1 and TRBJ2-1; D is undetermined. The germline CDR1 and CDR2 sequences are SQVTM and ANQGSEA. This CDR3 is 15 amino acids long. V dropped 3 bases and J dropped 0 bases, with 12 bases sitting between them. The CDR3 DNA is TGCAGCGTTGATACCCCGAGAATCTCCTACAATGAGCAGTTCTTC. As protein: CSVDTPRISYNEQFF.

The chain couples TRBV7-2 to TRBJ2-7; 9 bases are a match to TRBD2. Germline trimming cut 1 base from V and 4 bases from J; bases unmatched to any gene: 5. The length of the CDR3 is 15 residues. In germline, CDR1 is SGHTA, CDR2 FQGNSA. CDR3 region: CASSLVLAGRYEQYF. The DNA of the CDR3 is TGTGCCAGCAGCTTAGTTCTAGCGGGAAGATACGAGCAGTACTTC.

The chain uses TRBV5-1 and TRBJ1-2, with D uncertain. Germline V gene sequence: CDR1 SGHRS, CDR2 YFSETQ. V dropped 4 bases and J dropped 6 bases, with 13 bases sitting between them. The CDR3 extends over 13 amino acids. The CDR3 protein is CASSPGMYDGYTF. The CDR3 coding sequence is TGCGCCAGCAGCCCGGGGATGTACGATGGCTACACCTTC.

The chain joins TRBV3-1 (or the pseudogene TRBV3-2) to TRBJ2-2; 9 bases agree with TRBD2. Per germline, CDR1 LGHDT and CDR2 YNNKEL (reference sequence). The CDR3 spans 16 residues. V shed 3 bases and J 8 bases; nucleotides not matched to a gene: 10. CDR3 DNA sequence: TGTGCCAGCAGCCATCCGGGACTAGCTAATAGTGGGGAGCTGTTTTTT. This sequence encodes CASSHPGLANSGELFF.

This rearrangement joins TRBV6-5 to TRBJ2-1; 9 bases are a match to TRBD1. Germline CDR1 is MNHEY and CDR2 is SVGAGI. CDR3 length: 15 amino acids. The J segment lost 0 bases and the V segment lost 8 bases, leaving 5 bases of the junction unmatched. The CDR3 coding sequence is TGTGCCAGCGGGGGGACAGGGATCTCCTACAATGAGCAGTTCTTC. The encoded protein is CASGGTGISYNEQFF.

The table lists this clone with a count of one. The chain recombines TRBV10-3 with TRBJ2-7; tentatively, D is TRBD1 (5 bases). The V end was cut by 6 bases, the J end by 5 bases, with 11 bases between. The germline V gene has CDR1 ENHRY and CDR2 SYGVKD. The CDR3 is 12 amino acids. This CDR3 reads CAISPGRNEQYF. The CDR3 DNA follows: TGTGCCATCAGCCCAGGGCGCAACGAGCAGTACTTC.

The chain links TRBV3-1 (or the pseudogene TRBV3-2) to TRBJ2-7; a weak D match, TRBD2 (5 bases). Germline V lookup: CDR1 LGHDT, CDR2 YNNKEL (reference sequence). The V gene lost 3 bases and the J gene lost 5 bases, with 14 bases spanning the gap. There are 14 residues in the CDR3. CDR3 region: CASSHSGSGNEQYF. The DNA for the CDR3 is TGTGCCAGCAGCCACTCCGGATCGGGGAACGAGCAGTACTTC.